These 19 T cell receptor beta chains were all obtained from the same sample, sequenced in a study of blood T cell repertoires in COVID-19. Clones were read by immunoSEQ multiplex PCR, and TCRdb kept only the in-frame ones, dropping some. The repertoire consists of about 250,000 clones, with 88% occurring once and the leading ten covering 3.1%. The sample comprised PBMCs or T cells enriched from blood (not recorded which). These receptors were obtained from a woman in her thirties or forties who had been exposed to COVID-19.

The CDR3: CASSRDSGNEQFF. In nucleotides, the CDR3 is TGTGCCAGCAGCCGGGACAGTGGCAATGAGCAGTTCTTC. V usage is TRBV16 and J usage is TRBJ2-1; 7 nucleotides match TRBD1. Germline CDR1 reads KGHSY; CDR2 reads FQNENV. V lost 4 bases, J lost 6 bases, and 3 bases stayed unmatched. CDR3 length: 13 residues.

The chain employs TRBV12-3 or TRBV12-4 and TRBJ2-3; D is possibly TRBD1 (5 bases). This CDR3 is 13 amino acids long. Trimming took off 3 bases at V and 4 bases at J, with 8 bases between the two ends. CDR3 bases: TGTGCCAGCAGTTTTCAGGGCGCAGATACGCAGTATTTT. Its protein is CASSFQGADTQYF.

The chain joins TRBV28 to TRBJ2-3; D is ambiguous. The V end lost 3 bases, the J end lost 0 bases, and 13 bases lay between the germline ends. Germline CDR1 MDHEN, CDR2 SYDVKM. The CDR3 runs to 16 residues. The CDR3 nucleotides are TGTGCCAGCAGTTTCCCTCGAGGCGGTAGCACAGATACGCAGTATTTT. Its protein product is CASSFPRGGSTDTQYF.

This clone was seen at least ten times. The chain joins TRBV9 to TRBJ2-3; 7 bases agree with TRBD2. V shed 5 bases, J shed 3 bases, and the junction held 6 bases outside the gene matches. CDR3 length: 14 amino acids. The germline V gene encodes CDR1 SGDLS and CDR2 YYNGEE. For the CDR3, the DNA is TGTGCCAGCAGTGCCTGGGGGGGGACAGATACGCAGTATTTT. Its translation is CASSAWGGTDTQYF.

The V and J genes are TRBV3-1 (or the pseudogene TRBV3-2) and TRBJ2-3; 8 bases are shared with TRBD1. V was pared by 0 bases and J by 4 bases, with 12 bases of the junction left unmatched. CDR3 length: 18 amino acids. CDR1 and CDR2 from the germline V gene are LGHDT and YNNKEL (reference sequence). The CDR3 coding sequence is TGTGCCAGCAGCCAAGATCCCTATACTACAGGGGGACCAGATACGCAGTATTTT. It codes for CASSQDPYTTGGPDTQYF.

The CDR3 loop reads CASSPQGWDTEAFF. The CDR3 coding sequence is TGTGCCAGCAGCCCACAGGGTTGGGACACTGAAGCTTTCTTT. V is TRBV7-9 and J is TRBJ1-1, with a tentative D call TRBD1 (6 bases). The V end lost 5 bases, the J end lost 3 bases, and 13 bases lay between the germline ends. Germline CDR1 and CDR2: SEHNR and FQNEAQ (reference sequence). This CDR3 contains 14 residues.

A few counts support this clone. The chain is built from TRBV7-9 and TRBJ1-5; 8 nucleotides line up with TRBD1. CDR1 and CDR2 from the germline V gene are SEHNR and FQNEAQ (reference sequence). The J segment lost 6 bases and the V segment lost 4 bases, leaving 8 bases of the junction unmatched. The CDR3 is 15 residues long. Written as DNA, the CDR3 is TGTGCCAGCAGCTCATCGACAGGGGCAGGTCAGCCCCAGCATTTT. Translation gives CASSSSTGAGQPQHF.

CDR3 region: CASSTAGVANEKLFF. The CDR3 DNA sequence: TGTGCCAGCAGTACCGCGGGGGTGGCTAATGAAAAACTGTTTTTT. This chain joins TRBV6-5 and TRBJ1-4; tentatively, D is TRBD1 (5 bases). V shed 5 bases and J shed 3 bases, with 13 bases lying between them. The length of the CDR3 is 15 residues. The germline gives CDR1 MNHEY, CDR2 SVGAGI.

V and J are TRBV2 and TRBJ1-6; maybe TRBD1 (5 bases). V was shortened by 2 bases and J by 10 bases, with 15 bases between the two germline ends. CDR1 and CDR2 (germline): SNHLY, FYNNEI. The CDR3 sequence is 15 residues long. The CDR3: CASSEQPPGQSPLHF. CDR3 nucleotide sequence: TGTGCCAGCAGTGAACAGCCCCCAGGGCAATCACCCCTCCACTTT.

The chain joins TRBV2 to TRBJ2-7; 7 nucleotides align to TRBD2. V lost 5 bases, J lost 7 bases, and 11 bases stayed unmatched. Germline lookup yields CDR1 SNHLY and CDR2 FYNNEI. This CDR3 comprises 14 residues. CDR3 amino acids: CASSFGLEAREQYV. The CDR3 DNA follows: TGTGCCAGCAGTTTTGGACTAGAAGCTCGGGAGCAGTACGTC.

In the case of this clone: At one of its ends the junction is not consistent with the germline gene, which may arise from a read error. The chain joins TRBV4-3 to TRBJ2-3; D may be TRBD2 (6 bases). This CDR3 is built from 13 residues. Germline V CDR1 and CDR2: LGHNA, YSLEER. CDR3: CASSQGLGDMQYF. The CDR3 bases are TGCGCCAGCAGCCAGGGACTGGGAGATATGCAGTATTTT.

The chain joins TRBV29-1 to TRBJ2-1; the match to TRBD2 covers 7 bases. The CDR3 is 15 residues long. The V segment lost 0 bases and the J segment 8 bases; nucleotides outside the gene matches: 10. Germline-derived CDR1 and CDR2 are SQVTM and ANQGSEA. CDR3 nucleotide sequence: TGCAGCGTTGAAGACGCCCTACTAGCGTCCGATGAGCAGTTCTTC. Translation: CSVEDALLASDEQFF.

J is TRBJ1-4 and V is TRBV6-5, with D unclear. CDR1 MNHEY and CDR2 SVGAGI come from the germline V gene. There are 15 residues in the CDR3. Trimming left V 6 bases short and J 8 bases short, with 19 bases between. The CDR3 DNA reads as TGTGCCAGCAGCCCAGCTAGTCCCGTGCCGGAAAAACTGTTTTTT. Translation gives CASSPASPVPEKLFF.

The chain is built from TRBV7-2 and TRBJ1-2; TRBD1 might be the D (6 bases). Germline assignment: CDR1 SGHTA and CDR2 FQGNSA. CDR3 length equals 14 residues. V lost 5 bases, J lost 0 bases, and 10 bases lay in between. The CDR3 nucleotides read TGTGCCAGCAGCCTGGACAGAGCTAACTATGGCTACACCTTC. Its translation: CASSLDRANYGYTF.

CDR3 amino acids: CASSPSGWNIQYF. CDR3 DNA sequence: TGTGCCAGCAGCCCCTCCGGGTGGAACATTCAGTACTTC. The genes are TRBV7-6 and TRBJ2-4, with no clear D. The CDR3 is 13 amino acids. V dropped 5 bases and J dropped 7 bases, with 12 bases sitting between them. Germline V CDR1 and CDR2: SGHVS, FNYEAQ.

The chain couples TRBV23-1 to TRBJ2-7; weak D call: TRBD1 (7 bases). TRBV23-1 is sorted into the ORF group, with uncertain function. The ends were cut back, 2 bases at V and 2 bases at J, with 10 bases in the middle. This CDR3 is 14 amino acids long. CDR3 sequence (DNA): TGCGCCAGCAGTCAAGCGGGACAGCCCTACGAGCAGTACGTC. It specifies CASSQAGQPYEQYV.

The chain employs TRBV11-2 and TRBJ2-7; 10 positions agree with TRBD1. Germline V gene lookup returns CDR1 SGHAT and CDR2 FQNNGV. CDR3 length: 15 residues. V lost 1 base and J lost 0; bases outside the gene matches: 0. This chain's CDR3 is CASSLGTGGSYEQYV. CDR3 bases: TGTGCCAGCAGCTTAGGGACAGGGGGCTCCTACGAGCAGTACGTC.

This clone was counted once. This chain connects TRBV7-9 to TRBJ2-3; a possible D gene is TRBD1 (6 bases). The length of the CDR3 is 12 residues. V was pared by 4 bases and J by 5 bases, with 7 bases between. CDR1 and CDR2 (germline): SEHNR, FQNEAQ (reference sequence). CDR3 bases: TGTGCCAGCAGCTCGGACAGAGATACGCAGTATTTT. Its translation: CASSSDRDTQYF.

The chain recombines TRBV3-1 (or the pseudogene TRBV3-2) with TRBJ2-1, with TRBD1 matching 7 bases. Germline trimming cut 2 bases from V and 0 bases from J; bases unmatched to any gene: 1. Germline assignment: CDR1 LGHDT and CDR2 YNNKEL (reference sequence). This CDR3 contains 15 residues. The CDR3 DNA reads TGTGCCAGCAGCCAAAGACAGGGCTCCTACAATGAGCAGTTCTTC. Its protein product is CASSQRQGSYNEQFF.